What follows are 10 T cell receptor beta chains derived from one specimen sequenced in a study of CD8+ T cells in alopecia areata. RNA extraction was followed by reverse transcription into cDNA, which acted as the sequencing template. Data came from immunoSEQ multiplex PCR; TCRdb stores just in-frame clones and leaves some out. The data hold about 200,000 clones, with roughly 56% observed a single time. Sequencing was performed on CD8+ T cells sorted from blood. The receptors derive from a human donor in good health.

The gene calls are TRBV7-9 and TRBJ1-2; D is perhaps TRBD1 (5 bases). The germline V and J ends were trimmed by 2 bases and 7 bases, with 14 bases remaining between them. The CDR3 has 14 amino acids. CDR1 SEHNR and CDR2 FQNEAQ come from the germline V gene (reference sequence). This chain's CDR3 is CASSLLQGLGGYTF. CDR3 sequence (DNA): TGTGCCAGCAGCTTATTGCAGGGCCTGGGTGGCTACACCTTC.

This clone has just a few counts. The chain carries TRBV5-1 and TRBJ2-6; weak D call: TRBD1 (5 bases). This CDR3 is built from 18 residues. V dropped 2 bases and J dropped 0 bases, with 15 bases sitting between them. Germline assignment: CDR1 SGHRS and CDR2 YFSETQ. CDR3 nucleotide sequence: TGCGCCAGCAGCTTAAACCAGGGTCTCCTCTCTGGGGCCAACGTCCTGACTTTC. Its translation: CASSLNQGLLSGANVLTF.

This clone was picked up one time. The chain has TRBV29-1 and TRBJ1-2, with 8 bases fitting TRBD1. Germline lookup yields CDR1 SQVTM and CDR2 ANQGSEA. J gave up 4 bases and V 2 bases, and 6 bases lay outside the gene matches. The CDR3 is 14 residues long. The CDR3 spells CSVEIWTGTYGYTF. In DNA, the CDR3 is TGCAGCGTTGAAATCTGGACAGGGACCTATGGCTACACCTTC.

V gene TRBV5-4 combines with J gene TRBJ2-3; D is undetermined. V was trimmed by 3 bases and J by 2 bases, leaving 10 bases between them. In germline, CDR1 is SGHNT, CDR2 YYREEE (reference sequence). The CDR3 runs 14 residues. CDR3 bases: TGTGCCAGCAGCTCGGTCGGCTTCACAGATACGCAGTATTTT. This encodes CASSSVGFTDTQYF.

This clone was detected a few times. The V and J genes are TRBV6-4 and TRBJ1-5; D perhaps matches TRBD1 (5 bases). Trimming shortened V by 3 bases and J by 6 bases, and 12 bases separated the two germline ends. There are 14 residues in the CDR3. CDR1 is MRHNA and CDR2 is SNTAGT in the germline V gene. Here the CDR3 DNA reads TGTGCCAGCAGTGATGGGGCAGATCCTCAGCCCCAGCATTTT. It yields the protein CASSDGADPQPQHF.

The chain has TRBV5-1 and TRBJ2-1; the match to TRBD2 covers 12 bases. This CDR3 region has 16 residues. The V segment lost 4 bases and the J segment 3 bases; nucleotides outside the gene matches: 5. Germline V gives CDR1 SGHRS, CDR2 YFSETQ. CDR3 coding DNA: TGCGCCAGCAGCGATCGGACTAGCGGGGTCTACAATGAGCAGTTCTTC. It codes for CASSDRTSGVYNEQFF.

On this clone itself: This same CDR3 is encoded by further DNA sequences in the sample. This chain connects TRBV6-5 to TRBJ1-1; D not certain. With 2 bases removed from V and 1 base from J, the gap between germline ends came to 5 bases. This CDR3 is built from 13 residues. Per the germline V gene, CDR1 is MNHEY and CDR2 is SVGAGI. The CDR3 DNA follows: TGTGCCAGCAGTTACCTCGGGAACACTGAAGCTTTCTTT. This codes for CASSYLGNTEAFF.

This clone was recorded only once. The V gene is TRBV13, the J gene TRBJ2-4; D gene ambiguous. Germline V gene lookup returns CDR1 PRHDT and CDR2 FYEKMQ (reference sequence). V dropped 1 base and J dropped 1 base, with 11 bases sitting between them. The CDR3 contains 16 residues. CDR3 in amino acids: CASSLAPTGAKNIQYF. As DNA, the CDR3 is TGTGCCAGCAGCTTAGCCCCCACGGGTGCCAAAAACATTCAGTACTTC.

The V and J genes are TRBV4-1 and TRBJ1-4; possibly TRBD1 for D (5 bases). Deletions cut 1 base from V and 6 bases from J, with 12 bases between. Germline V CDR1 and CDR2: MGHRA, YSYEKL. There are 15 residues in the CDR3. DNA for the CDR3: TGCGCCAGCAGCCAAGTGGACGGGGCCGATGAAAAACTGTTTTTT. Its protein is CASSQVDGADEKLFF.

This clone was counted a single time. V is TRBV6-5 and J is TRBJ2-1; no firm D call. CDR3 size: 13 residues. Germline V lookup: CDR1 MNHEY, CDR2 SVGAGI. The V end was cut by 4 bases, the J end by 8 bases, with 12 bases between. The CDR3 DNA reads TGTGCCAGCAGTTGGGATGTTAGTGATGAGCAGTTCTTC. This sequence encodes CASSWDVSDEQFF.